The 6 T cell receptor beta chains in this list originate from one sample, sequenced in a study of T cells in pancreatic ductal adenocarcinoma. The protocol was immunoSEQ multiplex PCR, while the TCRdb copy is restricted to in-frame clones and leaves out a portion. This sample carries around 100,000 clones, about 95% of them seen once, and the ten largest clones take 2.5% to 3.5%. The selected patients with pancreatic ductal adenocarcinoma had surgery but no neoadjuvant therapy. The source material was PBMCs. All receptors come from a human donor with pancreatic ductal adenocarcinoma.

V usage is TRBV27 and J usage is TRBJ2-7; the D gene is possibly TRBD1 (5 bases). This CDR3 spans 15 amino acids. V lost 6 bases, J lost 0 bases, and 15 bases lay in between. Germline loops: CDR1 MNHEY, CDR2 SMNVEV (reference sequence). This CDR3 is CASSPRQQSSYEQYF. The CDR3 DNA reads TGTGCCAGCAGCCCCAGACAGCAGAGCTCCTACGAGCAGTACTTC.

In its sample, this clone was seen once. This chain uses TRBV18 with TRBJ1-1; TRBD1 matches 8 bases. This CDR3 is 13 amino acids long. J gave up 11 bases and V 3 bases, and 8 bases lay outside the gene matches. Germline values: CDR1 KGHSH, CDR2 LQKENI. CDR3 protein: CASSPDRGSYAFF. The CDR3 DNA sequence: TGTGCCAGCTCACCCGACAGGGGTTCGTATGCTTTCTTT. The variable domain in full, with the rest retrieved from reference TRBV18 and TRBJ1-1, is NAGVMQNPRHLVRRRGQEARLRCSPMKGHSHVYWYRQLPEEGLKFMVYLQKENIIDESGMPKERFSAEFPKEGPSILRIQQVVRGDSAAYFCASSPDRGSYAFFGQGTRLTVV.

V gene TRBV18 combines with J gene TRBJ2-3; D possibly corresponds to TRBD1 (6 bases). V lost 5 bases and J lost 0, with 12 bases in between. Germline CDR1 reads KGHSH; CDR2 reads LQKENI. The CDR3 is 15 amino acids. CDR3 nucleotide sequence: TGTGCCAGCTCAGTTGGGGGACATAGCACAGATACGCAGTATTTT. It encodes CASSVGGHSTDTQYF.

This rearrangement joins TRBV5-1 to TRBJ1-1; 7 nucleotides align to TRBD1. The CDR3 loop spans 15 amino acids. J lost 0 bases, V lost 0 bases, and 2 bases had no gene match. CDR1 SGHRS and CDR2 YFSETQ come from the germline V gene. The CDR3 loop is CASSLEQGLNTEAFF. Here the CDR3 DNA reads TGCGCCAGCAGCTTGGAACAGGGGTTGAACACTGAAGCTTTCTTT.

CDR3 residues: CASSTTGLEDTQYF. For the CDR3, the DNA is TGTGCCAGCAGTACGACAGGGCTGGAAGATACGCAGTATTTT. The genes are TRBV6-5 and TRBJ2-3, with TRBD1 matching 7 bases. This CDR3 is 14 amino acids long. Per germline, CDR1 MNHEY and CDR2 SVGAGI. The V segment lost 5 bases and the J segment 5 bases; nucleotides outside the gene matches: 7.

The J gene is TRBJ2-6, the V gene TRBV18; D ambiguous. V was shortened by 2 bases and J by 0 bases, with 20 bases between the two germline ends. The CDR3 totals 20 residues. Germline lookup yields CDR1 KGHSH and CDR2 LQKENI. In DNA form, the CDR3 reads TGTGCCAGCTCACCAGGGTTGGGCCAGATTAAAAGCTCTGGGGCCAACGTCCTGACTTTC. Translation gives CASSPGLGQIKSSGANVLTF. The full variable domain, in which reference TRBV18 and TRBJ2-6 provide the parts outside the CDR3, is NAGVMQNPRHLVRRRGQEARLRCSPMKGHSHVYWYRQLPEEGLKFMVYLQKENIIDESGMPKERFSAEFPKEGPSILRIQQVVRGDSAAYFCASSPGLGQIKSSGANVLTFGAGSRLTVL.